The clone carrying this T cell receptor (beta chain) was seen a few times. What it recognizes is unknown. This sample was included in a study of T cell responses to AZD1222 COVID-19 vaccine. General study findings and limits: Seropositive status at baseline applied to only six AZD1222 recipients.

The method was immunoSEQ multiplex PCR; TCRdb's version includes in-frame clones alone and lacks a portion of them. The top ten clones hold about 3.4% of a sample with approximately 77,000 clones, 70% to 90% of them seen once. The CDR3 sequence is 15 residues long. Germline values: CDR1 SEHNR, CDR2 FQNEAQ (reference sequence). V lost 5 bases, J lost 6 bases, and 17 bases lay in between. The input for sequencing was peripheral blood, taken 28 days after the second AZD1222 dose. The V gene is TRBV7-9, the J gene TRBJ1-5, with D perhaps TRBD1 (5 bases). The clonotype originates from an adult who received the AZD1222 COVID-19 vaccine. The CDR3: CASSPFLGGSQPQHF. The CDR3 DNA follows: TGTGCCAGCAGCCCCTTCCTGGGGGGATCTCAGCCCCAGCATTTT.